This T cell receptor beta chain was found in a study of cytomegalovirus exposure and HLA in healthy donors. In the study overall: Previous work identified roughly 120 million unique TCR beta sequences from roughly 180 million T cells.

Worth noting for this clone: What it binds is not known.

In the PCR, 60 Vbeta and 13 Jbeta primers were used. This table comes from immunoSEQ multiplex PCR, and its TCRdb copy is limited to in-frame clones, with some not included. In total, the table holds 130,000 or so clones. Whole-study findings and limits: In a later analysis, a genetic analysis reported fewer productive-TCR N-insertions in an Asian-associated ancestry cluster than the cohort average. Available immune exposure information covered CMV serostatus only.

Per the germline V gene, CDR1 is SEHNR and CDR2 is FQNEAQ (reference sequence). The CDR3 runs 16 residues. The V and J ends lost 5 bases and 15 bases, in that order; junction bases with no gene match: 18. The sequenced sample consisted of PBMCs. This TCR was recovered from a woman aged 55 to 70 in good health and CMV-seronegative. The V call is TRBV7-9, the J call TRBJ2-4; 11 nucleotides align to TRBD2. The CDR3 nucleotides read TGTGCCAGCAGCATATCGGGACTAGCGGCCTTCGGAGTGGTGTACTTC. Residues: CASSISGLAAFGVVYF.